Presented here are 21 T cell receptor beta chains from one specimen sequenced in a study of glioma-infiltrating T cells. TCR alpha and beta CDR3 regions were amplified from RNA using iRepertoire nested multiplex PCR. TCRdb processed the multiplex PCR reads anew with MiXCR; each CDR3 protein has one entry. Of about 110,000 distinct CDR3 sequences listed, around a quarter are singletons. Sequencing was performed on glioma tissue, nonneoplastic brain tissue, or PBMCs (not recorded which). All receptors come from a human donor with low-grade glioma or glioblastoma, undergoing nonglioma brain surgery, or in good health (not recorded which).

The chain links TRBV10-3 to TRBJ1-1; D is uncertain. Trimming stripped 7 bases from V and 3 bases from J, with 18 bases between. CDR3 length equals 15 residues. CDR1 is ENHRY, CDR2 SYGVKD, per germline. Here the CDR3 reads CAIKEVEGGDTEAFF. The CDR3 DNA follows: TGTGCCATCAAAGAGGTTGAGGGCGGAGACACTGAAGCTTTCTTT.

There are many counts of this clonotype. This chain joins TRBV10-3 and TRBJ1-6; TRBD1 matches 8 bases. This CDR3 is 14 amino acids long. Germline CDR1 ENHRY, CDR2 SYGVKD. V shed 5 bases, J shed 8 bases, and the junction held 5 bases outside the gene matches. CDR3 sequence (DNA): TGTGCCATCAGTCCAGGGGGCAGCTATTCACCCCTCCACTTT. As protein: CAISPGGSYSPLHF.

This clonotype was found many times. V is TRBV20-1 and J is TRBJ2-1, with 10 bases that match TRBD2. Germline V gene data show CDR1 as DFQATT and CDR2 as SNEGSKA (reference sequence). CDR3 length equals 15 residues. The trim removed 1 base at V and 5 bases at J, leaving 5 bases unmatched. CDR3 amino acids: CSARGGTSGNNEQFF. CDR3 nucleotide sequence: TGCAGTGCTAGAGGGGGTACTAGCGGGAACAATGAGCAGTTCTTC.

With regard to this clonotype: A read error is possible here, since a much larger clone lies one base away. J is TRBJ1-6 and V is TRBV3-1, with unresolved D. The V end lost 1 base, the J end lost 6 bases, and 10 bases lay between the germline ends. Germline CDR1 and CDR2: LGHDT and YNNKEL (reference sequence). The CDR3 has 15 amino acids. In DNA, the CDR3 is TGTGCCAGCAGCCAAGGACCACGGGGTAATTCACCCCTCCACTTT. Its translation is CASSQGPRGNSPLHF.

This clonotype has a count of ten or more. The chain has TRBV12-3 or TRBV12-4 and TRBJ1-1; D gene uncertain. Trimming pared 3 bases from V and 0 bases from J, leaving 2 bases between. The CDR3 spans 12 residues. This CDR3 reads CASSFVNTEAFF. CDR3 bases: TGTGCCAGCAGTTTCGTGAACACTGAAGCTTTCTTT.

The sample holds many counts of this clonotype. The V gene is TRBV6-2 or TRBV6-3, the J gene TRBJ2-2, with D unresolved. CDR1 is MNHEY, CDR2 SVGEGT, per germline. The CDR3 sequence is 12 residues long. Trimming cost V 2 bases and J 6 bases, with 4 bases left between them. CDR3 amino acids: CASSYTSGELFF. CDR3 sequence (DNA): TGTGCCAGCAGTTACACCTCCGGGGAGCTGTTTTTT.

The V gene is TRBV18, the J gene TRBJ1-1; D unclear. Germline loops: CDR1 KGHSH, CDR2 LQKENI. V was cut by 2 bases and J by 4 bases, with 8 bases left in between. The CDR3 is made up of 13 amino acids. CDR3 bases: TGTGCCAGCTCACCAAACGGGCTCACTGAAGCTTTCTTT. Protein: CASSPNGLTEAFF.

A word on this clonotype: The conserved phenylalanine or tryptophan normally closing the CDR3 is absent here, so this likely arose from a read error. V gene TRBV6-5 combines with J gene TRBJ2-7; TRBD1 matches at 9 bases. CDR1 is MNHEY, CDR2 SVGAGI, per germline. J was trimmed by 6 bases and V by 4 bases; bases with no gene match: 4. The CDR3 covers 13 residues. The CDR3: CASSSWTGAEQYL. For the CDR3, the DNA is TGTGCCAGCAGTTCTTGGACAGGGGCCGAGCAGTACTTA.

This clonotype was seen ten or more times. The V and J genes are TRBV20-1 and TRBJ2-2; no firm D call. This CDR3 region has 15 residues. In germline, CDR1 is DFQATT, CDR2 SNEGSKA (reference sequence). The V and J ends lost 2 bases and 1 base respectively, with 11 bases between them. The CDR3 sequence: CSARMAVGNTGELFF. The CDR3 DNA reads TGCAGTGCTAGAATGGCAGTGGGGAACACCGGGGAGCTGTTTTTT.

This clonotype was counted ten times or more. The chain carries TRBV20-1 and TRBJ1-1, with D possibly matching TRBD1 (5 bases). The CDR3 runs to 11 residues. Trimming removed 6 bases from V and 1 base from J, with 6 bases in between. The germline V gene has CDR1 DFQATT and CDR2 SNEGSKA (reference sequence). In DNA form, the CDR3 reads TGCAGTGCCCAGGGGAACACTGAAGCTTTCTTT. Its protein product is CSAQGNTEAFF.

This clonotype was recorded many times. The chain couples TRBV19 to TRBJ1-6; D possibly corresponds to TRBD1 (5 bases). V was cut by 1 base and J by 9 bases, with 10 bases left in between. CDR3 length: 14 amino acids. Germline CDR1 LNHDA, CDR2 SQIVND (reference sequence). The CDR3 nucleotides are TGTGCCAGTAGTATAGGGGGCGACGGTTCACCCCTCCACTTT. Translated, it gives CASSIGGDGSPLHF. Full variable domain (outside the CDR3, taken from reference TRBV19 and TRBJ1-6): DGGITQSPKYLFRKEGQNVTLSCEQNLNHDAMYWYRQDPGQGLRLIYYSQIVNDFQKGDIAEGYSVSREKKESFPLTVTSAQKNPTAFYLCASSIGGDGSPLHFGNGTRLTVT.

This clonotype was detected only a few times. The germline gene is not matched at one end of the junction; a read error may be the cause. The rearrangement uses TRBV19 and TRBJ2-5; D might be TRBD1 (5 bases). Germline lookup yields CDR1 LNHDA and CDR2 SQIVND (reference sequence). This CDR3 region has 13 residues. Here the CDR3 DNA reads TGTGCCAGCAGTAGGACAAACCCCGGGACCCAGTACTTC. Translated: CASSRTNPGTQYF.

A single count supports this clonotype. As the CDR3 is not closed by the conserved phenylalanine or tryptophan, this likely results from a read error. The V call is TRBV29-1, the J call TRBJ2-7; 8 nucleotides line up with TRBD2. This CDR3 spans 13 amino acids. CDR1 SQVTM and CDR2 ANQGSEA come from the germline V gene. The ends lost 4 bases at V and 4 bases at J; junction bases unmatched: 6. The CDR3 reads CSVVAGYGYEQYL. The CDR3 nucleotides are TGCAGCGTTGTAGCGGGGTACGGGTACGAGCAGTACTTA.

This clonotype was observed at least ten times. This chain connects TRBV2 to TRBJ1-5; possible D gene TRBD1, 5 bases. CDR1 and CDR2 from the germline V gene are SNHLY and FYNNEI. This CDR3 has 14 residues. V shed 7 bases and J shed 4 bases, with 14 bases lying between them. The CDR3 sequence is CASKRAEGNQPQHF. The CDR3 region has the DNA TGTGCCAGCAAGAGGGCCGAGGGGAATCAGCCCCAGCATTTT.

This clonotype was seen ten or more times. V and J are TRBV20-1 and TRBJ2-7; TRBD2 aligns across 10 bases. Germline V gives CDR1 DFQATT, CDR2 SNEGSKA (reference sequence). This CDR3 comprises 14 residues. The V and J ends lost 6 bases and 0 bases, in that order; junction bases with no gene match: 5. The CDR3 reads CSARTSGNSYEQYF. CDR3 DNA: TGCAGTGCCCGAACTAGCGGGAACTCCTACGAGCAGTACTTC.

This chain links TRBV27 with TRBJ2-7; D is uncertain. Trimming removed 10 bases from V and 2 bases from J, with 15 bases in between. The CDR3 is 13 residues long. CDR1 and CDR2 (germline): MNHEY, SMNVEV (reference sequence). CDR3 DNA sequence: TGTGCCACCGAAGACAATGGGCCCTACGAGCAGTACTTC. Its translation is CATEDNGPYEQYF.

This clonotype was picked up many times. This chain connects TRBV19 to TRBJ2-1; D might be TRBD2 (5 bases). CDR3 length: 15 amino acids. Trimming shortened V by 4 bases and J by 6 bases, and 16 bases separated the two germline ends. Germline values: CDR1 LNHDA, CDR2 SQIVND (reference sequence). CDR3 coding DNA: TGTGCCAGTAGTACCCGCTCCGGTGCGGGCAATGAGCAGTTCTTC. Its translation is CASSTRSGAGNEQFF.

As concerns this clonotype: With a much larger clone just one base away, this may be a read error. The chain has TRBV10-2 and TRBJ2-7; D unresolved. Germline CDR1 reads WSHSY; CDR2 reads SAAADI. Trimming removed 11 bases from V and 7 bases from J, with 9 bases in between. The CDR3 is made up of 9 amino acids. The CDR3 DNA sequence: TGCGCCCTAAGTGGGGAGCAGTACTTC. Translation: CALSGEQYF.

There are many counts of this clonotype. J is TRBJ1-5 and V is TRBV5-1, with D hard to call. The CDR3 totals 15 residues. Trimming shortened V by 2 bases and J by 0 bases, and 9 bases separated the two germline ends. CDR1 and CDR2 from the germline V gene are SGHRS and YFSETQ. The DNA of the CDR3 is TGCGCCAGCAGCTTCTACGGTTATAGCAATCAGCCCCAGCATTTT. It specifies CASSFYGYSNQPQHF.

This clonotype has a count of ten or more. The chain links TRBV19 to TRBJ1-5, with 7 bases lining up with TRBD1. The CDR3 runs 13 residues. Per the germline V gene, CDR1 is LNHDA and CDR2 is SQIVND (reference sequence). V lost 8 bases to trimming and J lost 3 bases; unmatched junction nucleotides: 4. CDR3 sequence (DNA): TGTGCCAGTGACAGGGTTGACAATCAGCCCCAGCATTTT. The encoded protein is CASDRVDNQPQHF.

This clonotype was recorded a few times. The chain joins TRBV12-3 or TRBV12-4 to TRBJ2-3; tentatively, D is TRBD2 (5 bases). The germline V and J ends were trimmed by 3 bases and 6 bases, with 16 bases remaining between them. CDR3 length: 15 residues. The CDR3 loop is CASSFFGEPPDTQYF. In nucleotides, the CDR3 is TGTGCCAGCAGTTTTTTCGGGGAGCCCCCCGATACGCAGTATTTT.